This T cell receptor beta chain was retrieved from a study of technical replicates of blood from a few donors. Assay used: immunoSEQ multiplex PCR; TCRdb lists only in-frame clones, some missing. The sample comprises 65,000 to 95,000 clones, roughly 94% of which are singletons, and approximately 0.41% rests with the top ten. V was pared by 0 bases and J by 9 bases, with 12 bases between. This CDR3 contains 14 residues. Germline values: CDR1 MGHRA, CDR2 YSYEKL. This sequence joins TRBV4-1 and TRBJ2-1, with a possible D match to TRBD2 (6 bases). The origin of this receptor is a human donor in good health. Sequences were obtained from T cells isolated from PBMCs. The CDR3 spells CASSQEPGVVEQFF. Here the CDR3 DNA reads TGCGCCAGCAGCCAAGAGCCGGGAGTAGTTGAGCAGTTCTTC.